This T cell receptor (beta chain) was recovered during a study of cytomegalovirus exposure and HLA in healthy donors. Study-level information: In a previous analysis, 117 million unique TCR beta sequences were found from approximately 180 million T cells. General study results and limits: Rarity held for most TCR sequences, but there were some public TCRs that occurred in many donors. A later analysis, which compared TCR beta chains of equal frequency, found the HLA-associated ones more clonally expanded.

V lost 0 bases and J 3 bases, leaving 9 bases between the germline ends. CDR1 is SGHRS, CDR2 YFSETQ, per germline. The CDR3 covers 15 residues. A word on this clone: What it binds is not known.

13 Jbeta primers and 60 Vbeta primers were used for the PCR. Measured with immunoSEQ multiplex PCR; TCRdb has only the in-frame clones, and not every one. The sample lists roughly 70,000 clones; approximately 70% were seen once. The sequenced sample was PBMCs. This sequence originates from a male donor in good health and CMV-seropositive. The J gene is TRBJ2-2, the V gene TRBV5-1, with D maybe TRBD1 (5 bases). CDR3: CASSLVGADTGELFF. Written as DNA, the CDR3 is TGCGCCAGCAGCTTGGTTGGGGCGGACACCGGGGAGCTGTTTTTT. Full variable domain (rest looked up from reference TRBV5-1 and TRBJ2-2): KAGVTQTPRYLIKTRGQQVTLSCSPISGHRSVSWYQQTPGQGLQFLFEYFSETQRNKGNFPGRFSGRQFSNSRSEMNVSTLELGDSALYLCASSLVGADTGELFFGEGSRLTVL.